This is a list of T cell receptor beta chains from one sample in a study of blood T cell repertoires in COVID-19. This table comes from immunoSEQ multiplex PCR, and its TCRdb copy is limited to in-frame clones, with some not included. The repertoire includes some 260,000 clones, less than 85% of them detected once, and roughly 3.1% sits in the top ten. Sequencing was done on a sample of peripheral blood. These receptors were obtained from a woman aged 18-29 years with acute or convalescent COVID-19. CDR3s include the opening cysteine and the closing phenylalanine or tryptophan. A D gene is named only where the DNA matches it firmly. Some rows mark clone size as missing; the rest say once, few, many or name a class of expanded clone.

>NA|TRBV10-3|NA|TRBJ1-1
TGTGCCATCAGTGACCGGGTTGGGGCTTTCTTT
CAISDRVGAFF
>once|TRBV3-1/TRBV3-2|TRBD2|TRBJ2-1
TGTGCCAGCAGCCGACAAAGACTAGCGGGAGGGGCAGCGGATGAGCAGTTCTTC
CASSRQRLAGGAADEQFF
>NA|TRBV3-1/TRBV3-2|TRBD1|TRBJ1-3
TGTGCCAGCAGCCAAGATGTCCAGGGGGACTCTGGAAACACCATATATTTT
CASSQDVQGDSGNTIYF
>NA|TRBV5-1|TRBD2|TRBJ2-7
TGCGCCAGCAGCTTACTAGCGGGAGCATACGAGCAGTACTTC
CASSLLAGAYEQYF
>NA|TRBV5-1|TRBD2|TRBJ2-7
TGCGCCAGCAGCTCCAGCGGGACCAACTACGAGCAGTACTTC
CASSSSGTNYEQYF
>NA|TRBV4-3|NA|TRBJ1-2
TGCGCCAGCAGCCAAGACATATGGGGCGATGGCTACACCTTC
CASSQDIWGDGYTF
>NA|TRBV4-3|NA|TRBJ2-2
TGCGCCAGCAGCCAGAGAGACGGGTCCGGGGAGCTGTTTTTT
CASSQRDGSGELFF
>few|TRBV7-6|TRBD1|TRBJ1-1
TGTGCCAGCAGCGCGACAGGGGTGAACACTGAAGCTTTCTTT
CASSATGVNTEAFF
>once|TRBV3-1/TRBV3-2|TRBD2|TRBJ2-1
TGTGCCAGCAGCTTGGGACTAGCGGGGGACAATGAGCAGTTCTTC
CASSLGLAGDNEQFF
>NA|TRBV24-1|NA|TRBJ2-2
TGTGCCACCAGTGATACAAAAAGACAGTCCACCGGGGAGCTGTTTTTT
CATSDTKRQSTGELFF
>NA|TRBV6-2/TRBV6-3|NA|TRBJ1-1
TGTGCCAGCAGTGGTCTGACAGAAATGAACACTGAAGCTTTCTTT
CASSGLTEMNTEAFF
>NA|TRBV9|TRBD2|TRBJ2-7
TGTGCCAGCAGCGTAGGGGGGAGGGGCGAGCAGTACTTC
CASSVGGRGEQYF
>NA|TRBV30|TRBD1|TRBJ1-5
TGTGCCTGGAGCGCCACGGGACAGGCAGACTATTACAATCAGCCCCAGCATTTT
CAWSATGQADYYNQPQHF
>NA|TRBV6-5|TRBD1|TRBJ1-4
TGTGCCAGCAGTTCAGGGGGCCGTGGTGAAAAACTGTTTTTT
CASSSGGRGEKLFF
>NA|TRBV28|TRBD1|TRBJ2-7
TGTGCCAGCAGTTTCCCCGGACAGGGGCGCTACGAGCAGTACTTC
CASSFPGQGRYEQYF
>few|TRBV6-5|NA|TRBJ1-1
TGTGCCAGCAGCCTCGACAGGACTGAAGCTTTCTTT
CASSLDRTEAFF
>NA|TRBV24-1|TRBD1|TRBJ1-1
TGTGCCACCAGTGGATCACAAGGGGGCACCACTGAAGCTTTCTTT
CATSGSQGGTTEAFF
>NA|TRBV5-1|NA|TRBJ2-2
TGCGCCAGCAGCTTGGCTAGCCCGAGCACCGGGGAGCTGTTTTTT
CASSLASPSTGELFF
>NA|TRBV18|TRBD1|TRBJ1-3
TGTGCCAGCTCCCAAAACAGACCCGGGGGACAGGGAGTTCGTTCTGGAAACACCATATATTTT
CASSQNRPGGQGVRSGNTIYF
>NA|TRBV20-1|NA|TRBJ2-7
TGCAGTGCTAGTGAGGGTAGCTGGTACGAGCAGTACTTC
CSASEGSWYEQYF
>NA|TRBV6-5|TRBD1|TRBJ1-1
TGTGCCAGCAGTCCAAATACCGGGACAGGGGAAGCTTTCTTT
CASSPNTGTGEAFF
>NA|TRBV30|TRBD2|TRBJ2-7
TGTGCCTGGAGTTCGGGAGGGCTACTCGAGCAGTACTTC
CAWSSGGLLEQYF
>NA|TRBV13|TRBD1|TRBJ1-3
TGTGCCAGCAGCTTAGGGGGACAGGTCGGAAACACCATATATTTT
CASSLGGQVGNTIYF
>NA|TRBV7-9|TRBD1|TRBJ2-5
TGTGCCAGCAGCTCCGCAGGGGGCCGAGAGACCCAGTACTTC
CASSSAGGRETQYF
>NA|TRBV10-3|TRBD1|TRBJ1-6
TGTGCCATCAGTGCCCAGGGGGCTCGTTCACCCCTCCACTTT
CAISAQGARSPLHF
>NA|TRBV7-9|NA|TRBJ2-1
TGTGCCAGCAGCGCGGGACTTCTGATCTTC
CASSAGLLIF
>few|TRBV5-5|TRBD1|TRBJ1-2
TGTGCCAGCAGCTTGGCCTGGTCTGGGACAGGGTCTTTTGGCTACACCTTC
CASSLAWSGTGSFGYTF
>NA|TRBV9|TRBD1|TRBJ1-4
TGTGCCAGCGGGGGAAGGGGGCTGAGCGAAAAACTGTTTTTT
CASGGRGLSEKLFF
>NA|TRBV6-1|NA|TRBJ1-2
TGTGCCAGCAGTGAAGCGCTGTCAGGGCCGTATCCTAACTATGGCTACACCTTC
CASSEALSGPYPNYGYTF
>once|TRBV9|NA|TRBJ2-1
TGTGCCAGCAGCGTGGGCTTGATTAAAGACAATGAGCAGTTCTTC
CASSVGLIKDNEQFF
>NA|TRBV10-3|TRBD1|TRBJ2-5
TGTGCCATCAGGGGGACAGGGGACCAAGAGACCCAGTACTTC
CAIRGTGDQETQYF
>NA|TRBV4-1|TRBD1|TRBJ2-3
TGCGCCAGCAGTCCCGGGACAGGAGGAGTTGCAGATACGCAGTATTTT
CASSPGTGGVADTQYF
>NA|TRBV19|NA|TRBJ2-7
TGTGCCAGTAGTGGCCCTGAACTAGGTTCCTACGAGCAGTACTTC
CASSGPELGSYEQYF
>NA|TRBV7-2|TRBD1|TRBJ1-2
TGTGCCAGCAGCTTAGGTTTGACAGGGAATCACTATGGCTACACCTTC
CASSLGLTGNHYGYTF
>NA|TRBV6-5|TRBD1|TRBJ2-5
TGTGCCAGCCGGGACAGGGTGCAAGAGACCCAGTACTTC
CASRDRVQETQYF
>NA|TRBV7-9|NA|TRBJ1-4
TGTGCCAGCAGCTCAGGCAGGGAGGGGCGAAAACTGTTTTTT
CASSSGREGRKLFF
>NA|TRBV6-5|NA|TRBJ2-3
TGTGCCAGCAGTCCAGGGGCTGCCCCGCACTATACGCAGTATTTT
CASSPGAAPHYTQYF
>NA|TRBV19|NA|TRBJ2-3
TGTGCCACCAGACCACGGGGAGCGGCTAGCACAGATACGCAGTATTTT
CATRPRGAASTDTQYF
>once|TRBV4-3|NA|TRBJ2-7
TGCGCCAGCAGCCAAGTGTTAGCGGACCACTACGAGCAGTACTTC
CASSQVLADHYEQYF
>few|TRBV10-2|NA|TRBJ2-7
TGCGCCAGCGGGAGGGACACCTCCTACGAGCAGTACTTC
CASGRDTSYEQYF
>NA|TRBV2|TRBD2|TRBJ2-3
TGTGCCAGCATACGCGGGAGGGCCGGGACAGATACGCAGTATTTT
CASIRGRAGTDTQYF
>NA|TRBV5-1|NA|TRBJ2-1
TGCGCCAGCACCCCCGACGTGGGACTCCGTGAGCAGTTCTTC
CASTPDVGLREQFF
>NA|TRBV28|TRBD1|TRBJ1-3
TGTGCCAGCAGCCCGACAGGGGAGTTCTCTGGAAACACCATATATTTT
CASSPTGEFSGNTIYF
>few|TRBV15|NA|TRBJ1-5
TGTGCCACCAGCAGAAACACCGATCAGCCCCAGCATTTT
CATSRNTDQPQHF
>NA|TRBV2|TRBD2|TRBJ2-7
TGTGCCAGCAGGGAAGGGACTAGCGGGAGTGGTTACGAGCAGTACTTC
CASREGTSGSGYEQYF
>NA|TRBV5-8|NA|TRBJ2-5
TGTGCCAGCAGCTTAACAGGAGAGACCCAGTACTTC
CASSLTGETQYF
>NA|TRBV30|NA|TRBJ1-1
TGTGCCTGGAGTGCTCGGGACACAGCTTTCTTT
CAWSARDTAFF
>NA|TRBV27|NA|TRBJ2-3
TGTGCCAGCAGTTTATTTAGCAGGGGCACAGATACGCAGTATTTT
CASSLFSRGTDTQYF